This TCR beta chain emerged from a study of blood T cell repertoires in COVID-19. Study details: Sources were T cells, B-cell-depleted T cells, or PBMCs; the material itself was cDNA or gDNA.

The CDR3 extends over 12 amino acids. Trimming removed 1 base from V and 5 bases from J, with 8 bases in between. Germline values: CDR1 GTSNPN, CDR2 SVGIG (reference sequence). In the authors' methods: The authors estimated nucleated cell counts from reference gene primer amplification. Clones were read by immunoSEQ multiplex PCR, and TCRdb kept only the in-frame ones, dropping some. V, J and clone size were drawn from that table, and D and trimming were deduced from the DNA. The table includes approximately 250,000 clones, about nine tenths detected once. The receptor's source is a man aged 40-49 years with active or convalescent COVID-19. The sample taken for sequencing was peripheral blood. The chain uses TRBV30 and TRBJ1-1; D is ambiguous. The CDR3, as DNA: TGTGCCTGGAGTGGCGTTAGTACTGAAGCTTTCTTT. Translated: CAWSGVSTEAFF.